Listed below are T cell receptor beta chains from one sample, sequenced in a study of cytomegalovirus exposure and HLA in healthy donors. Only in-frame clones appear in the TCRdb table, and some are missing; sequencing was by immunoSEQ multiplex PCR. This table has 250,000 or so clones, roughly 87% appearing once. What was sequenced was PBMCs. These receptor sequences come from a man aged 18 to 29 in good health and CMV-seropositive. CDR3s include the opening cysteine and the closing phenylalanine or tryptophan. D genes are given only for firm matches. Not all rows give a size; the values are once, few, many and, for expanded clones, a class.

clone size,D gene,J gene,V gene,CDR3 DNA,CDR3 protein
NA,TRBD1,TRBJ2-7,TRBV9,TGTGCCAGCAGCGTAGAGGGACAGGGTCTACACGAGCAGTACTTC,CASSVEGQGLHEQYF
few,TRBD1,TRBJ1-1,TRBV7-9,TGTGCCAGCAGCTTGGGGACAGCGAACACTGAAGCTTTCTTT,CASSLGTANTEAFF
NA,TRBD2,TRBJ2-7,TRBV7-2,TGTGCCAGCAGCTTAGCGGCTAGCGGGGGCTACGAGCAGTACTTC,CASSLAASGGYEQYF
NA,NA,TRBJ1-1,TRBV30,TGTGCCTGGGACCGGAACACTGATGCTTTCTTT,CAWDRNTDAFF
NA,NA,TRBJ1-5,TRBV30,TGTGCCTGGAGTGAGGACGGTAGCCATCAGCCCCAGCATTTT,CAWSEDGSHQPQHF
once,NA,TRBJ2-1,TRBV9,TGTGCCAGCAGCGGCTCTGGGCATGAGCAGTTCTTC,CASSGSGHEQFF
NA,NA,TRBJ2-1,TRBV5-1,TGCGCCAGCAGCTTCGGAGGGAGTGGAAACAATGAGCAGTTCTTC,CASSFGGSGNNEQFF
NA,NA,TRBJ2-4,TRBV4-3,TGCGCCAGCAGCCAAGGGGGTACAGCCAAAAACATTCAGTACTTC,CASSQGGTAKNIQYF
NA,TRBD1,TRBJ2-2,TRBV6-4,TGTGCCAGCAGTCAGGGGGCGGAGACCGGGGAGCTGTTTTTT,CASSQGAETGELFF
once,NA,TRBJ1-1,TRBV11-2,TGTGCCAGCAGCTTAGTCCTAAAGGCAACTGAAGCTTTCTTT,CASSLVLKATEAFF
once,NA,TRBJ2-3,TRBV9,TGTGCCAGCAGCCCAAATACCAGGGCGGATACGCAGTATTTT,CASSPNTRADTQYF
NA,NA,TRBJ1-2,TRBV6-6,TGTGCCAGCAGTTACCGGGGCAGGAGCTATGGCTACACCTTC,CASSYRGRSYGYTF
NA,TRBD1,TRBJ2-7,TRBV27,TGTGCCAGCAGTACCGGACAGGGGTGGCACGAGCAGTACTTC,CASSTGQGWHEQYF
few,NA,TRBJ1-2,TRBV11-2,TGTGCCAGCAGCTTAGTCCAGGGTGCCTATGGCTACACCTTC,CASSLVQGAYGYTF
NA,TRBD1,TRBJ1-2,TRBV27,TGTGCCAGCAGTGGGAGACAGGGGCGGTATGGCTACACCTTC,CASSGRQGRYGYTF
NA,TRBD1,TRBJ1-2,TRBV6-6,TGTGCCAGCAGTCGGACAGGGGAAGGCTACACCTTC,CASSRTGEGYTF
NA,TRBD1,TRBJ1-1,TRBV10-3,TGTGCCATCAGTCCCGGGACAGGGGGTGAAGCTTTCTTT,CAISPGTGGEAFF
NA,TRBD2,TRBJ2-1,TRBV18,TGTGCCAGCTCACCCCAGGTAGCGGGAGGGCCGGATGAGCAGTTCTTC,CASSPQVAGGPDEQFF
NA,NA,TRBJ1-1,TRBV10-3,TGTGCCATCAGTGCCCGGGGAGGTATGAACACTGAAGCTTTCTTT,CAISARGGMNTEAFF
NA,NA,TRBJ2-7,TRBV4-3,TGCGCCAGCAGCCAAGACATTTATGCCTACGAGCAGTACTTC,CASSQDIYAYEQYF
NA,NA,TRBJ1-1,TRBV25-1,TGTGCCAGCAGTCCGACAGCGAACACTGAAGCTTTCTTT,CASSPTANTEAFF
NA,NA,TRBJ1-4,TRBV5-1,TGCGCCAGCAGCTTAGGCAGGGGTAATGAAAAACTGTTTTTT,CASSLGRGNEKLFF
NA,TRBD1,TRBJ2-5,TRBV13,TGTGCCAGCAGCTCCAATTCGGGACAGGGGAAAGCGGAGACCCAGTACTTC,CASSSNSGQGKAETQYF
NA,TRBD2,TRBJ2-3,TRBV4-1,TGCGCCAGCAGCCAGACGAGCGGGAGAAGAACAGATACGCAGTATTTT,CASSQTSGRRTDTQYF
NA,TRBD1,TRBJ2-5,TRBV28,TGTGCCAGCAGTTCTAGGACAGGGGTACGAGAGACCCAGTACTTC,CASSSRTGVRETQYF
NA,NA,TRBJ2-5,TRBV28,TGTGCCAGCACCAAACAAGAGACCCAGTACTTC,CASTKQETQYF
once,NA,TRBJ1-2,TRBV28,TGTGCCAGCAGCGAGGGGGACTATGGCTACACCTTC,CASSEGDYGYTF
NA,NA,TRBJ2-7,TRBV5-6,TGTGCCAGCAGCTTAGGAGGGTTAAACGAGCAGTACTTC,CASSLGGLNEQYF
NA,NA,TRBJ1-5,TRBV18,TGTGCCAGCTCACCACGGGCAGGGGCGTCTAATCAGCCCCAGCATTTT,CASSPRAGASNQPQHF
NA,NA,TRBJ2-1,TRBV11-2,TGTGCCAGCAGTGCCCCTTCGGACAATGAGCAGTTCTTC,CASSAPSDNEQFF
few,NA,TRBJ1-1,TRBV29-1,TGCAGTTTTTCGCGGGGCCCGAACACTGAAGCTTTCTTT,CSFSRGPNTEAFF
NA,TRBD2,TRBJ2-5,TRBV29-1,TGCAGCGCCACCCCGGGACTAGCGGGAGTGGAGACCCAGTACTTC,CSATPGLAGVETQYF
once,TRBD1,TRBJ2-1,TRBV6-5,TGTGCCAGCAGTTACTCCTCGGGACAGGTATACAATGAGCAGTTCTTC,CASSYSSGQVYNEQFF
NA,NA,TRBJ2-5,TRBV30,TGTGCCTGGAGTGGGGAAGGACGGAGTTCTACCCAGTACTTC,CAWSGEGRSSTQYF
NA,TRBD1,TRBJ1-5,TRBV15,TGTGCCACCAGCATAAGGACAGGGGGGAGCAATCAGCCCCAGCATTTT,CATSIRTGGSNQPQHF
NA,TRBD2,TRBJ2-1,TRBV9,TGTGCCAGCAGCGTAGGGTTAGCGGGAGTCGGAGGGCAGTTCTTC,CASSVGLAGVGGQFF